Listed below are T cell receptor beta chains from one sample, sequenced in a study of blood T cell repertoires in COVID-19. Method: immunoSEQ multiplex PCR; TCRdb's copy keeps in-frame clones and lacks some. The profile covers 65,000 to 90,000 clones, with 85% to 90% appearing a single time and roughly 8.8% taken by the ten largest. The sequencing input was peripheral blood. Source of these receptors: a man older than 75 with acute or convalescent COVID-19. Each CDR3 is given with its conserved first and last residue. D genes are given only for firm matches. Not all rows give a size; the values are once, few, many and, for expanded clones, a class.

TRBJ1-5	TRBD1	TRBV15	-	TGTGCCACCAGCCCACAGGGGTTATCATCCTTTAAGAAGGGTCAGCCCCAGCATTTT	CATSPQGLSSFKKGQPQHF
TRBJ2-2	-	TRBV30	-	TGTGCCTGGAGTCCAGACACCGGGGAGCTGTTTTTT	CAWSPDTGELFF
TRBJ1-1	TRBD1	TRBV3-1/TRBV3-2	once	TGTGCCAGCAGCAGTGTTAGGACAGGGCATGAAGCTTTCTTT	CASSSVRTGHEAFF
TRBJ2-1	-	TRBV21-1	-	TGTGCCAGCTCCGGGACTAGCGGTAATGAGCAGTTCTTC	CASSGTSGNEQFF
TRBJ2-7	TRBD2	TRBV2	-	TGTGCCAGCAATACCGGACTAGCGGGCTACGAGCAGTACTTC	CASNTGLAGYEQYF
TRBJ2-5	TRBD1	TRBV7-8	-	TGTGCCAGCAGCCTGGGACAGGGCATCCCTAGACCGGAGACCCAGTACTTC	CASSLGQGIPRPETQYF
TRBJ2-7	TRBD1	TRBV6-1	-	TGTGCCAGCAGTGTTTGGGGACAGCGGATTTCCTACGAGCAGTACTTC	CASSVWGQRISYEQYF
TRBJ1-4	-	TRBV7-6	-	TGTGCCAGCAGCTTATACAGGGAAAAACTGTTTTTT	CASSLYREKLFF
TRBJ1-1	TRBD1	TRBV7-8	-	TGTGCCAGCAGCTTAGTTTACGGACAGGGGGCCGGAGCTTTCTTT	CASSLVYGQGAGAFF
TRBJ1-1	-	TRBV6-1	-	TGTGCCAGCAGTAAAGCGACCAGGGCCGAGAACACTGAAGCTTTCTTT	CASSKATRAENTEAFF
TRBJ1-2	TRBD1	TRBV9	-	TGTGCCAGCAGCGCAGGGGGTGGCTATGGCTACACCTTC	CASSAGGGYGYTF
TRBJ2-1	-	TRBV5-1	-	TGCGCCAGCAGCTTGCAGGGACAAAGCTCCTACAATGAGCAGTTCTTC	CASSLQGQSSYNEQFF
TRBJ2-6	-	TRBV15	-	TGTGCCACCGGCCAGGGCCCCTCCTCTGGGGCCAACGTCCTGACTTTC	CATGQGPSSGANVLTF
TRBJ1-1	-	TRBV5-3	-	TGTGCCAGAAGCCCCACAGGGATCTTAATGAACACTGAAGCTTTCTTT	CARSPTGILMNTEAFF
TRBJ2-1	TRBD1	TRBV19	-	TGTGCCACAAATACCGGGACAGGGGGGAGCGGTGAGCAGTTCTTC	CATNTGTGGSGEQFF
TRBJ2-7	-	TRBV30	-	TGTGCCGGGGACTCGAAAACGACCTACGAGCAGTACTTC	CAGDSKTTYEQYF
TRBJ1-5	-	TRBV7-8	-	TGTGCCAGCAGTTCCAACAGGGTTTTCGATCAGCCCCAGCATTTT	CASSSNRVFDQPQHF
TRBJ2-7	-	TRBV5-1	once	TGCGCCAGCAGCCCGGGGAACCCCGGCTACGAGCAGTACTTC	CASSPGNPGYEQYF
TRBJ2-7	TRBD1	TRBV19	-	TGTGCCAGTAGTATAACCGGGGGACAGGGGGGGACCTACGAGCAGTACTTC	CASSITGGQGGTYEQYF
TRBJ1-5	-	TRBV29-1	-	TGCAGCGTTGAATTCAGGGCTCGTCAGCCCCAGCATTTT	CSVEFRARQPQHF
TRBJ2-1	TRBD2	TRBV7-6	-	TGTGCCAGCAGCTTAGCGAGCGGGAGCTCCTACAATGAGCAGTTCTTC	CASSLASGSSYNEQFF
TRBJ1-3	-	TRBV10-3	-	TGTGCCATCAGTGTACACTCTGGAAACACCATATATTTT	CAISVHSGNTIYF
TRBJ2-5	-	TRBV21-1	once	TGTGCCAGCAGCAACACAGGTCCCCTGCAGACCCAGTACTTC	CASSNTGPLQTQYF
TRBJ1-1	-	TRBV5-4	-	TGTGCCAGTAGAGGGTTCAACACTGAAGCTTTCTTT	CASRGFNTEAFF
TRBJ1-1	-	TRBV5-1	-	TGCGCCAGCAGCTTGGACGGGGCTGAAGCTTTCTTT	CASSLDGAEAFF
TRBJ1-3	-	TRBV21-1	-	TGTGCCAGCAGCAAAGCGCTGGGGACAGGTTCTACAAGCTCTGGAAACACCATATATTTT	CASSKALGTGSTSSGNTIYF
TRBJ2-1	TRBD1	TRBV5-4	-	TGTGCCAGCAGCACAGGGACAGCTAGCTCGTACAATGAGCAGTTCTTC	CASSTGTASSYNEQFF
TRBJ2-2	-	TRBV2	-	TGTGCCAGCAGTGAAACAGGCTGGAACACCGGGGAGCTGTTTTTT	CASSETGWNTGELFF
TRBJ1-2	TRBD1	TRBV7-8	-	TGTGCCAGCAGCTACCGGGACAGGGGGGATTGGGGCTACACCTTC	CASSYRDRGDWGYTF
TRBJ2-3	TRBD2	TRBV9	once	TGTGCCAGCAGCGTAGCTGGGACTAGCGGGGGAGGCACAGATACGCAGTATTTT	CASSVAGTSGGGTDTQYF
TRBJ1-3	-	TRBV29-1	-	TGCAGCGTAGGACACCACTCTGGAAACACCATATATTTT	CSVGHHSGNTIYF
TRBJ1-1	-	TRBV7-9	-	TGTGCCAGCGGGGGGGCAATGAACACTGAAGCTTTCTTT	CASGGAMNTEAFF
TRBJ1-4	-	TRBV9	-	TGTGCCAGCAGCGCACACTACAGGGAGGGTACTGAAAAACTGTTTTTT	CASSAHYREGTEKLFF
TRBJ2-3	TRBD1	TRBV13	-	TGTGCCAGCAGCGACAGGGGGTTTTACGGTACGCAGTATTTT	CASSDRGFYGTQYF
TRBJ2-3	TRBD2	TRBV4-2	-	TGTGCCAGCAGCCAACTACTAGCGGGGGGGCCTAAAGATACGCAGTATTTT	CASSQLLAGGPKDTQYF
TRBJ1-6	-	TRBV28	-	TGTGCCAGCAGTCAGCGCGGGACGCCGTTAGCCTATAATTCACCCCTCCACTTT	CASSQRGTPLAYNSPLHF